The 20 T cell receptor beta chains reported below all come from one sample, sequenced in a study of blood T cell repertoires in COVID-19. Profiled with immunoSEQ multiplex PCR; TCRdb holds only in-frame clones, not every one. The sample has about 220,000 clones, more than 75% seen once. Sequencing used peripheral blood. These receptors were collected from a woman aged 70-85 years with COVID-19, enrolled during active disease.

V usage is TRBV27 and J usage is TRBJ2-7, with D possibly TRBD2 on 6 matching bases. Trimming removed 5 bases at V and 3 bases at J, with 17 bases between. Germline V CDR1 and CDR2: MNHEY, SMNVEV (reference sequence). The CDR3 runs to 15 residues. CDR3 region: CASSTTGTGDYEQYF. The CDR3, as DNA: TGTGCCAGCAGTACAACCGGGACGGGAGACTACGAGCAGTACTTC.

The chain is built from TRBV18 and TRBJ1-1, with TRBD1 as a possible D gene (5 bases). From germline, CDR1 is KGHSH and CDR2 LQKENI. The length of the CDR3 is 14 residues. The V end lost 3 bases, the J end lost 1 base, and 9 bases lay between the germline ends. CDR3 amino acids: CASSPGGGNTEAFF. The CDR3 coding sequence is TGTGCCAGCTCACCCGGGGGAGGGAACACTGAAGCTTTCTTT.

This clone was recorded a few times. The chain combines TRBV5-6 with TRBJ2-7, with D unresolved. V was trimmed by 1 base and J by 0 bases, leaving 23 bases between them. Germline values: CDR1 SGHDT, CDR2 YYEEEE. The CDR3 consists of 19 residues. The CDR3 loop is CASSLLGHDSQYLSYEQYF. CDR3 nucleotide sequence: TGTGCCAGCAGCTTGCTAGGCCACGATAGTCAGTACCTCTCCTACGAGCAGTACTTC.

This chain joins TRBV7-2 and TRBJ1-5, with a possible D match to TRBD1 (5 bases). The CDR3 contains 14 residues. Germline V gene sequence: CDR1 SGHTA, CDR2 FQGNSA. The V and J ends lost 1 base and 7 bases respectively, with 11 bases between them. The CDR3 is CASSLVFQGQPQHF. In DNA, the CDR3 is TGTGCCAGCAGCTTAGTGTTCCAGGGCCAGCCCCAGCATTTT.

The rearrangement uses TRBV27 and TRBJ2-1, with 13 bases that match TRBD2. Looked up from germline, CDR1 is MNHEY and CDR2 is SMNVEV (reference sequence). The CDR3 has 18 residues. J lost 6 bases, V lost 5 bases, and 13 bases had no gene match. DNA for the CDR3: TGTGCCAGCAGTCCATTACTACCGACTAGCGGGAGGCTCAATGAGCAGTTCTTC. Protein sequence: CASSPLLPTSGRLNEQFF.

J is TRBJ1-1 and V is TRBV7-8, with a possible D match to TRBD1 (5 bases). The V gene's germline CDR1 is SGHVS and CDR2 FQNEAQ. Deletions cut 5 bases from V and 0 bases from J, with 13 bases between. The CDR3 runs to 15 residues. The CDR3 DNA sequence: TGTGCCAGCAGCGGGGATCGGACATTGAACACTGAAGCTTTCTTT. This sequence encodes CASSGDRTLNTEAFF.

This clone has more than one count but fewer than ten. The chain combines TRBV28 with TRBJ2-7; D call uncertain. CDR1 and CDR2 from the germline V gene are MDHEN and SYDVKM. V lost 6 bases and J lost 3, with 3 bases in between. The CDR3 is made up of 10 amino acids. As DNA, the CDR3 is TGTGCCAGCAGCGGCTACGAGCAGTACTTC. Translating gives CASSGYEQYF. Filled out from reference TRBV28 and TRBJ2-7, the complete variable domain reads DVKVTQSSRYLVKRTGEKVFLECVQDMDHENMFWYRQDPGLGLRLIYFSYDVKMKEKGDIPEGYSVSREKKERFSLILESASTNQTSMYLCASSGYEQYFGPGTRLTVT.

This clone was recorded once. The rearrangement joins TRBV30 to TRBJ2-5, with D possibly being TRBD1 (6 bases). V lost 2 bases and J lost 4, with 8 bases in between. Germline lookup yields CDR1 GTSNPN and CDR2 SVGIG (reference sequence). The CDR3 covers 12 residues. The CDR3 nucleotides are TGTGCCTGGAGTTGGACAGTAGAGACCCAGTACTTC. It encodes CAWSWTVETQYF.

The chain links TRBV4-3 to TRBJ1-2, with D possibly being TRBD1 (6 bases). Germline lookup yields CDR1 LGHNA and CDR2 YSLEER. Deletions cut 1 base from V and 8 bases from J, with 17 bases between. CDR3 length: 15 amino acids. The CDR3 loop is CASSQGGVGAGGYTF. The CDR3 DNA reads TGCGCCAGCAGCCAAGGTGGGGTGGGGGCAGGGGGCTACACCTTC.

This clone has a single count. V and J are TRBV5-4 and TRBJ2-7; TRBD1 matches at 10 bases. The CDR3 contains 15 residues. J was trimmed by 1 base and V by 5 bases; bases with no gene match: 6. Germline CDR1 reads SGHNT; CDR2 reads YYREEE (reference sequence). CDR3 nucleotide sequence: TGTGCCAGCAGTTGGGACAGGGGACGATCCTACGAGCAGTACTTC. Translated, it gives CASSWDRGRSYEQYF.

The chain has TRBV6-2 or TRBV6-3 and TRBJ1-5; possible D gene TRBD1, 5 bases. The CDR3 totals 18 residues. Per the germline V gene, CDR1 is MNHEY and CDR2 is SVGEGT. Trimming took off 2 bases at V and 0 bases at J, with 17 bases between the two ends. The CDR3: CASSYRLGTDNSNQPQHF. CDR3 coding DNA: TGTGCCAGCAGTTACCGTCTTGGGACTGACAATAGCAATCAGCCCCAGCATTTT.

This chain connects TRBV7-2 to TRBJ2-5, with a weak D call TRBD1 (6 bases). From germline, CDR1 is SGHTA and CDR2 FQGNSA. The CDR3 has 15 residues. V was clipped by 1 base and J by 1 base, with 10 bases between them. The CDR3 DNA reads TGTGCCAGCAGCTTAGGCAGGGGCAGCCAAGAGACCCAGTACTTC. Protein sequence: CASSLGRGSQETQYF.

The rearrangement links TRBV5-1 to TRBJ2-5; 11 bases map to TRBD2. CDR1 is SGHRS, CDR2 YFSETQ, per germline. V dropped 1 base and J dropped 4; count of bases not matched to a gene: 3. CDR3 size: 15 residues. As DNA, the CDR3 is TGCGCCAGCAGCTTGACTAGCGGGGGAGGAGAGACCCAGTACTTC. It specifies CASSLTSGGGETQYF.

The chain couples TRBV6-2 or TRBV6-3 to TRBJ2-7; 9 bases agree with TRBD1. Germline V gene lookup returns CDR1 MNHEY and CDR2 SVGEGT. Germline trimming cut 5 bases from V and 7 bases from J; bases unmatched to any gene: 15. The CDR3 sequence is 16 residues long. The CDR3: CASSTPGTGFPKEQYF. DNA of the CDR3: TGTGCCAGCAGTACCCCCGGGACAGGGTTTCCTAAGGAGCAGTACTTC.

V usage is TRBV7-2 and J usage is TRBJ2-1; D is possibly TRBD2 (5 bases). Germline V gene data show CDR1 as SGHTA and CDR2 as FQGNSA. The CDR3 extends over 17 amino acids. The V and J ends lost 2 bases and 0 bases respectively, with 14 bases between them. In DNA, the CDR3 is TGTGCCAGCAGCTTAACCGTTAGCGCGAGCTCCTACAATGAGCAGTTCTTC. It codes for CASSLTVSASSYNEQFF.

The table lists this clone with a few counts. V and J are TRBV6-5 and TRBJ1-2; TRBD1 matches at 7 bases. The CDR3 loop spans 15 amino acids. V was pared by 8 bases and J by 1 base, with 10 bases of the junction left unmatched. Germline CDR1 and CDR2: MNHEY and SVGAGI. The DNA for the CDR3 is TGTGCCAGCCTTAAAACAGGGGTTTATAACTATGGCTACACCTTC. Encoded protein: CASLKTGVYNYGYTF.

V gene TRBV7-9 combines with J gene TRBJ2-3, with 8 bases matching TRBD1. The CDR3 runs 17 residues. The V gene's germline CDR1 is SEHNR and CDR2 FQNEAQ (reference sequence). V dropped 1 base and J dropped 0; count of bases not matched to a gene: 6. CDR3 DNA: TGTGCCAGCAGCTTAGTTGCTGGACAGGGTAGCACAGATACGCAGTATTTT. Its protein is CASSLVAGQGSTDTQYF.

The chain carries TRBV27 and TRBJ2-2; D is undetermined. The germline V gene encodes CDR1 MNHEY and CDR2 SMNVEV (reference sequence). Trimming took off 0 bases at V and 5 bases at J, with 13 bases between the two ends. The CDR3 runs to 16 residues. This chain's CDR3 is CASSLSPSVRTGELFF. Here the CDR3 DNA reads TGTGCCAGCAGTTTATCTCCCAGCGTGAGGACCGGGGAGCTGTTTTTT.

The chain carries TRBV5-1 and TRBJ1-3, with D maybe TRBD1 (5 bases). This CDR3 comprises 15 residues. Per germline, CDR1 SGHRS and CDR2 YFSETQ. Trimming shortened V by 4 bases and J by 1 base, and 12 bases separated the two germline ends. The CDR3 nucleotides are TGCGCCAGCAGCCCAAACGGGGGATCTGGAAACACCATATATTTT. This sequence encodes CASSPNGGSGNTIYF.

The chain links TRBV5-1 to TRBJ1-2; D ambiguous. Germline loops: CDR1 SGHRS, CDR2 YFSETQ. Trimming left V 4 bases short and J 4 bases short, with 17 bases between. The CDR3 is 15 amino acids. The CDR3 protein is CASSPLSSVVYGYTF. CDR3 in DNA: TGCGCCAGCAGCCCCCTATCCTCGGTCGTCTATGGCTACACCTTC.